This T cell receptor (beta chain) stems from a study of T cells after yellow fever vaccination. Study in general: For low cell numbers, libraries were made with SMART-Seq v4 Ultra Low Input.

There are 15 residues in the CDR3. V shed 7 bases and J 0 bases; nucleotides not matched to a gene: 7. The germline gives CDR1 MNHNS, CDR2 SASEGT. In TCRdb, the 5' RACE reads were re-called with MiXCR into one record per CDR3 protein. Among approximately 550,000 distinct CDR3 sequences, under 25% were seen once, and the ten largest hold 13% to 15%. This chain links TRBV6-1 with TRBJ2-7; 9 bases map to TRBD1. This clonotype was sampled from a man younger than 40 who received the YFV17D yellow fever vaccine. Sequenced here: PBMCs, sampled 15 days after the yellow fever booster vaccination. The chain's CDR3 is CASTAGTGTSYEQYF. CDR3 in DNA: TGTGCCAGCACCGCCGGGACAGGGACCTCCTACGAGCAGTACTTC.